These T cell receptor beta chains were read from a single sample in a study of cytomegalovirus exposure and HLA in healthy donors. TCRdb's copy holds only in-frame clones and misses some; the assay was immunoSEQ multiplex PCR. The data contain around 150,000 clones, roughly 83% of them singletons. The sample was PBMCs. The receptors come from a man aged 40-49 years in good health and CMV-seropositive. The CDR3 runs from the conserved cysteine through the conserved F or W. D genes are given only for firm matches. The listing skips clone size in some rows; elsewhere it reads once, few, many or a size class.

abundance: once
j_gene: TRBJ1-4
d_gene: TRBD1
v_gene: TRBV5-1
CDR3nt: TGCGCCAGCAGCCAACCGGGACAGACGACGGAGAAACTGTTTTTT
CDR3aa: CASSQPGQTTEKLFF

abundance: once
j_gene: TRBJ2-7
d_gene: NA
v_gene: TRBV30
CDR3nt: TGTGCCTCTAGCCCCGGGCAGTCCTACGAGCAGTACTTC
CDR3aa: CASSPGQSYEQYF

abundance: NA
j_gene: TRBJ1-1
d_gene: NA
v_gene: TRBV28
CDR3nt: TGTGCCAGCAGTTTCATGAGGACTGAAGCTTTCTTT
CDR3aa: CASSFMRTEAFF

abundance: NA
j_gene: TRBJ1-6
d_gene: TRBD1
v_gene: TRBV20-1
CDR3nt: TGCAGTGCCATCGGACAGGGACCCCTCCACTTT
CDR3aa: CSAIGQGPLHF

abundance: NA
j_gene: TRBJ1-2
d_gene: NA
v_gene: TRBV5-6
CDR3nt: TGTGCCAGCAGCAAGACAGGTACCCATGGCTACACCTTC
CDR3aa: CASSKTGTHGYTF

abundance: NA
j_gene: TRBJ1-1
d_gene: TRBD1
v_gene: TRBV5-1
CDR3nt: TGCGCCAGCAGCTCCCGGACAGGGGACACTGAAGCTTTCTTT
CDR3aa: CASSSRTGDTEAFF

abundance: NA
j_gene: TRBJ1-1
d_gene: NA
v_gene: TRBV11-2
CDR3nt: TGTGCCAGCAGCTCTCAGGGGATAGCTTTCTTT
CDR3aa: CASSSQGIAFF

abundance: NA
j_gene: TRBJ1-3
d_gene: NA
v_gene: TRBV29-1
CDR3nt: TGCAGCGTACAGGACGGTGGAAACACCATATATTTT
CDR3aa: CSVQDGGNTIYF

abundance: few
j_gene: TRBJ2-1
d_gene: TRBD2
v_gene: TRBV19
CDR3nt: TGTGCCAGTAGTGGGGGACTAGCGTCCTACAATGAGCAGTTCTTC
CDR3aa: CASSGGLASYNEQFF

abundance: NA
j_gene: TRBJ1-1
d_gene: TRBD1
v_gene: TRBV27
CDR3nt: TGTGCCAGCAGTCTCTGGACAGGGGGAATGAACACTGAAGCTTTCTTT
CDR3aa: CASSLWTGGMNTEAFF

abundance: once
j_gene: TRBJ2-1
d_gene: TRBD2
v_gene: TRBV30
CDR3nt: TGTGCCTGGAGTGTATACTTCGGGGGGTTCCAGTCCGTTGAGCAGTTCTTC
CDR3aa: CAWSVYFGGFQSVEQFF

abundance: NA
j_gene: TRBJ1-3
d_gene: TRBD1
v_gene: TRBV18
CDR3nt: TGTGCCAGCTCACGCCGAGGACAGGGTGGAAACACCATATATTTT
CDR3aa: CASSRRGQGGNTIYF

abundance: NA
j_gene: TRBJ1-2
d_gene: NA
v_gene: TRBV6-5
CDR3nt: TGTGCCAGCAAAAGCCCCAGGGGCGGTGTCTATGGCTACACCTTC
CDR3aa: CASKSPRGGVYGYTF

abundance: NA
j_gene: TRBJ2-5
d_gene: NA
v_gene: TRBV7-9
CDR3nt: TGTGCCAGCATGGGGGGTCCGGTCACAGGAAGGGAGACCCAGTACTTC
CDR3aa: CASMGGPVTGRETQYF

abundance: NA
j_gene: TRBJ2-7
d_gene: TRBD2
v_gene: TRBV27
CDR3nt: TGTGCCAGCAGTTTATATGCTAGCGGGAGTGGGTACGAGCAGTACTTC
CDR3aa: CASSLYASGSGYEQYF

abundance: NA
j_gene: TRBJ2-3
d_gene: NA
v_gene: TRBV29-1
CDR3nt: TGCAGCGTTTGTCGCAGCGGTCCGAGCACAGATACGCAGTATTTT
CDR3aa: CSVCRSGPSTDTQYF

abundance: NA
j_gene: TRBJ1-2
d_gene: NA
v_gene: TRBV2
CDR3nt: TGTGCCAGCACAGATAACTATGGCTACACCTTC
CDR3aa: CASTDNYGYTF

abundance: NA
j_gene: TRBJ1-2
d_gene: NA
v_gene: TRBV6-1
CDR3nt: TGTGCCAGCAGTGAATTGTCCAGCGTTTATGGCTACACCTTC
CDR3aa: CASSELSSVYGYTF

abundance: once
j_gene: TRBJ1-2
d_gene: TRBD1
v_gene: TRBV9
CDR3nt: TGTGCCAGCAGCGTAGCTACAGGGGGTGACTATGGCTACACCTTC
CDR3aa: CASSVATGGDYGYTF

abundance: NA
j_gene: TRBJ1-1
d_gene: TRBD1
v_gene: TRBV10-1
CDR3nt: TGCGCCGTCCGGGAGGGACAGTACACTGAAGCTTTCTTT
CDR3aa: CAVREGQYTEAFF

abundance: NA
j_gene: TRBJ1-2
d_gene: NA
v_gene: TRBV6-1
CDR3nt: TGTGCCAGCAGACAGGGACACTATGGCTACACCTTC
CDR3aa: CASRQGHYGYTF

abundance: NA
j_gene: TRBJ2-5
d_gene: TRBD2
v_gene: TRBV13
CDR3nt: TGTGCCAGCAGCTTGGAGCGGGGGGGCCCTCGGGAGACCCAGTACTTC
CDR3aa: CASSLERGGPRETQYF

abundance: NA
j_gene: TRBJ1-4
d_gene: NA
v_gene: TRBV5-1
CDR3nt: TGCGCCAGCAGCCAGGAAGTCCATGAAAAACTGTTTTTT
CDR3aa: CASSQEVHEKLFF

abundance: NA
j_gene: TRBJ2-3
d_gene: TRBD1
v_gene: TRBV5-1
CDR3nt: TGCGCCAGCAGCGCCGGGACAGGGAGGACAGATACGCAGTATTTT
CDR3aa: CASSAGTGRTDTQYF

abundance: NA
j_gene: TRBJ1-1
d_gene: NA
v_gene: TRBV27
CDR3nt: TGTGCCAGCAGTTTAGGCCCAGGGACTGAAGCTTTCTTT
CDR3aa: CASSLGPGTEAFF

abundance: NA
j_gene: TRBJ1-2
d_gene: TRBD1
v_gene: TRBV29-1
CDR3nt: TGCAGCGTTGAAGATGGCAGGGGGCGTAATGGCTACACCTTC
CDR3aa: CSVEDGRGRNGYTF

abundance: NA
j_gene: TRBJ2-5
d_gene: TRBD1
v_gene: TRBV5-4
CDR3nt: TGTGCCAGCAGCTTGGAGCCAGGGGGTGTCAGGGCCCAGTACTTC
CDR3aa: CASSLEPGGVRAQYF

abundance: NA
j_gene: TRBJ2-5
d_gene: TRBD2
v_gene: TRBV11-1
CDR3nt: TGTGCCAGCAGCAAAGGGACTAGCGGACAAGGGACCCAGTACTTC
CDR3aa: CASSKGTSGQGTQYF

abundance: NA
j_gene: TRBJ2-2
d_gene: TRBD1
v_gene: TRBV5-1
CDR3nt: TGCGCCAGCAGCTTGAGGACAGGGGACACCGGGGAGCTGTTTTTT
CDR3aa: CASSLRTGDTGELFF

abundance: NA
j_gene: TRBJ2-1
d_gene: TRBD2
v_gene: TRBV7-9
CDR3nt: TGTGCCAGCAGCACTAGCGGAGTATACAATGAGCAGTTCTTC
CDR3aa: CASSTSGVYNEQFF

abundance: few
j_gene: TRBJ2-1
d_gene: TRBD2
v_gene: TRBV19
CDR3nt: TGTGCCAGTAGTATTGTAGGACTAGCGGACAATGAGCAGTTCTTC
CDR3aa: CASSIVGLADNEQFF

abundance: NA
j_gene: TRBJ1-1
d_gene: NA
v_gene: TRBV6-5
CDR3nt: TGTGCCAGCAGTGGAGTTACAGTGGACAGTGAAGCTTTCTTT
CDR3aa: CASSGVTVDSEAFF